This TCR beta chain derives from a study of cytomegalovirus exposure and HLA in healthy donors (dated by TCRdb to about 2017). About the investigation overall: An earlier analysis of several hundred of the donors reported 250 to 300 Gb of sequence data and more than 90 million unique TCR beta sequences from roughly 180 million T cells. To predict cytomegalovirus infection status, the study combined high-throughput TCR immunosequencing, statistical association of individual TCRs with disease status, and machine learning. Because of strong linkage in the cohort, five DR-DQ haplotypes were treated as single units for association and clustering. Of the roughly 430 genotyped donors, approximately 82% fell in the genetic ancestry cluster associated with self-reported Caucasian donors. A later analysis re-examined previously published TCR beta repertoires from more than 650 donors and added high-resolution HLA genotyping to investigate patterns of TCR occurrence. Alongside the repertoire data, information on donor age, sex, ethnicity and CMV serostatus was compiled. All discovery cohort repertoires had been generated on a single sequencing platform. To decide whether each TCR beta V gene segment behaved as functional or pseudogenic, an earlier analysis of nearly 600 of the donors relied on high-throughput TCR beta sequencing. Rather than drawing on any new phenotypic data, the later analysis identified candidate immune exposures from TCR beta sequences and the way those sequences occurred across donors. A later genetic analysis took genome-wide SNP genotypes for about 65% of the roughly 670 donors and used that subset as a discovery cohort. The number of donors typed differed by locus, with roughly 629-640 for A, B, C, DRB1 and DQB1, roughly 520 for DQA1, over 600 for DPA1, and some 440 for DPB1. HLA typing included class I and class II loci at four-digit resolution. Across some 400 genotyped donors of the cohort, an average of approximately 200,000 unique TCR beta nucleotide sequences per donor were sequenced, and approximately 17% of those sequences were non-productive. An early release that covered fewer than 750 HLA-typed donors contained about 290 gigabases of sequencing data and tens of millions of unique TCR sequences. The study aimed to test whether signatures of past pathogen exposure could be identified by cataloging public T cell receptors. In addition to the first cohort of roughly 700 subjects, a separate validation cohort of about 120 different subjects was used. The study used immunosequencing to profile the T cell repertoires of 600 to 850 subjects and linked those repertoires to cytomegalovirus serostatus. General findings and caveats noted by the study authors: Most TCR sequences were seen in very few donors, while some public TCRs were found in many individuals. In a later analysis, the rate of TCR association differed among HLA loci, with DRB1 alleles having the most associated TCRs and HLA-C alleles having the fewest. Compared with equally common non-associated chains, HLA-associated TCR beta chains in a later analysis were more clonally expanded and had lower generation probabilities. Roughly uniform sequencing depth across donors was assumed in presence/absence analyses, although this assumption may not hold. The 87-base-pair reads could not distinguish some IMGT-functional V segments, including TRBV6-2 and TRBV6-3, so those segments were excluded. It was suggested by the authors that the approach could potentially be generalized to other disease states and immunological phenotypes. In vitro tests confirmed that three of the cytomegalovirus-associated TCR beta chains recognize cytomegalovirus antigens. A later analysis found that most CMV-associated TCR beta chains appeared HLA-restricted, with HLA associations seemingly driven largely by CMV exposure. In the study, 150 to 200 TCR beta chains were listed as associated with cytomegalovirus. HLA typing was unavailable for some donors at each locus, so association tests used only the typed subset. A cluster of highly shared sequence variants was judged likely to be a technical artifact of the sequencing pipeline. A further reported finding was that TCR beta sequences accurately predicted the HLA-A and HLA-B alleles for most subjects in the first cohort. In a later analysis, several top co-occurrence clusters were reported to appear linked to parvovirus B19, influenza, CMV and Epstein-Barr virus. Linkage disequilibrium might explain the correlated functional status among segregating V segments, but an unknown experimental factor could not be ruled out. The classifier was reported to diagnose cytomegalovirus status with high specificity and sensitivity in both the original cohort and the validation cohort. In a later genetic analysis, a missense DCLRE1C variant was associated with V-gene and J-gene trimming of TCR beta chains, and the association was replicated in an independent cohort. The cohort was sequenced for TCR beta chains only, and without alpha or paired-chain data the features that could be detected were limited. The earlier analysis of some 540 of the donors excluded 15 to 20 rarely observed V segments, including chromosome 9 orphons, because counts were too low. Assigning TCR associations to individual alleles was difficult when HLA alleles, especially DR and DQ, strongly co-occurred. Compared with the 666-donor mean, donors in an Asian-associated ancestry cluster had fewer N-insertions in productive TCRs, according to a later genetic analysis. For the cohort, immune exposure information was limited to CMV serostatus. A later analysis associated 15,000 or so TCR beta sequences with specific HLA alleles at a false discovery rate of 0.05. An earlier analysis of around 540 of the donors showed that most TCR beta V segments appeared in productive rearrangements either about 90% or about 30% of the time, which broadly matched IMGT annotations.

The cohort consisted of hundreds of healthy bone marrow donors. Cohort members were all nominally healthy when sampled, although unrecorded immune exposures were likely present. The donor tested CMV seronegative and was one of the 352 seronegative cohort members. Each donor provided a peripheral blood sample, and peripheral blood mononuclear cells were used for TCR beta sequencing. The Qiagen DNeasy Blood Extraction Kit was used to extract genomic DNA from the blood cell samples. A remark on this clone: The specificity of this receptor is unknown.

Trimming removed 5 bases from V and 0 bases from J, leaving 4 bases between the germline ends. Looking up the germline V gene yields CDR1 SGHTA and CDR2 FQGTGA. The CDR3 spans 13 residues, from the cysteine through the phenylalanine. Only the CDR3 part of the read is kept: 39 bases, read in frame from the first base. The library was prepared using the immunoSEQ multiplex PCR assay. A mixture of 60 forward primers for TCR Vbeta segments and 13 reverse primers for TCR Jbeta segments was used in the multiplex PCR. The CDR3 region of rearranged TCR beta genes was amplified from genomic DNA by a multiplex PCR assay. On the Illumina HiSeq System, the amplified TCR beta libraries were sequenced as 87-base-pair reads. From the authors' description of their analysis: In a later analysis, tens of millions of unique TCR beta chains were counted across the roughly 610 repertoires, and about 9.9 million of these chains were shared by at least two donors. Raw reads were error-corrected and collapsed into unique sequences with a nearest-neighbor algorithm that merged closely related sequences to remove PCR and sequencing errors. CDR3 sequences were aligned to IMGT reference sequences to assign V, D and J gene segments. Each retained sequence needed at least a six-nucleotide match to both a V gene segment and a J gene segment. Rearrangements were classified as productive when the CDR3 lacked stop codons and remained in frame with V and J, and all other rearrangements were classified as non-productive. CDR3 was defined according to IMGT convention as the region running from the second conserved V-encoded cysteine to the conserved J-encoded phenylalanine. The earlier analysis of roughly 590 of the donors excluded sequences that lacked an unambiguous match to a single V gene segment. In an earlier analysis of 500 to 750 of the donors, V segments were called functional above 56.7% productive rearrangements and were called segregating when the between-donor standard deviation exceeded 5%. A statistical classification framework was built to diagnose cytomegalovirus status from the catalog of TCR beta chain sequences. V and J gene assignment, in a later analysis, came from comparing TCR nucleotide sequences with IMGT/GENE-DB human TR gene sequences. A later analysis assigned CDR3 sequences and most-parsimonious VDJ recombination scenarios with the TCRdist pipeline. In a later analysis, each TCR beta chain was defined by its CDR3 amino acid sequence together with its V-gene family, and reads without a unique V-gene family were excluded. A later analysis removed 550 to 650 highly shared, low-generation-probability nucleotide sequences to deal with suspected cross-contamination and a sequencing artifact. A later analysis calculated a clonal expansion index for each public chain from normalized within-repertoire ranks of inferred template counts. A later analysis computed generation probabilities with a VDJ recombination model fitted to out-of-frame rearrangements, and checked the results against IGoR. In a later analysis, hypergeometric tests were used to score TCR-TCR, TCR-HLA and TCR-CMV co-occurrence, with a repertoire-size bias correction applied to TCR pairs. False discovery rates were estimated in a later analysis by permuting HLA or CMV assignments 20 times. A later analysis grouped co-occurring TCRs with DBSCAN, adding TCRdist sequence similarity when clustering within HLA-allele-positive subsets. Co-occurrence clustering excluded repertoires with fewer than 30,000 or more than 120,000 public chains, plus five with anomalous nucleotide sharing. TCRdb limited this immuneACCESS table to in-frame rearrangements with V and J called. A share of clones is missing; checked studies link under half to unresolved V genes, and the rest is unexplained. V and J calls and clone size are given by that table; D and trimming were obtained from the DNA. In this sample's table one finds 55,000 to 75,000 clones. Around 3.7% of the sample belongs to the ten largest clones.

The rearranged segments are TRBV7-3 and TRBJ2-2; no D segment can be confidently identified. This clonotype originated in a male donor in good health and CMV-seronegative. The specimen sequenced was PBMCs. The bases are TGTGCCAGCAGCCCTACGAACACCGGGGAGCTGTTTTTT. It translates to CASSPTNTGELFF.